These 22 T cell receptor beta chains came from one sample sequenced in a study of tumor-infiltrating lymphocytes in primary liver carcinoma. TCR beta cDNA was made from 400 to 600 ng total RNA with a constant-region primer. Researchers made the TCR beta libraries by running three nested multiplex PCR rounds with slightly modified ARM-PCR. TRBV1-TRBV30 forward and Cbeta reverse primers drove the first two roughly 10-cycle rounds. TCRdb reanalysed the multiplex PCR reads using MiXCR and keeps one entry per CDR3 protein. This sample yields over 250,000 distinct CDR3 sequences, of which roughly 60% are seen a single time; approximately 15% belongs to the top ten. Out of unsorted whole blood came the blood RNA, and germline DNA was extracted as well. Sequenced: peripheral blood. These receptors were collected from a woman aged 25 to 45 with primary liver carcinoma and hepatitis B virus infection.

Comments on this clonotype: This may be a read error, as it is one base from a much larger clone. V is TRBV12-5 and J is TRBJ2-1; no definite D call. The CDR3 is made up of 16 amino acids. Trimming removed 7 bases at V and 0 bases at J, with 16 bases between. CDR1 LGHNT and CDR2 FRNRAP come from the germline V gene. This CDR3 is CASAKLGRPSYNEQFF. CDR3 nucleotide sequence: TGTGCTAGTGCGAAGCTGGGCAGACCCTCCTACAATGAGCAGTTCTTC.

The V call is TRBV6-5, the J call TRBJ1-5; 11 nucleotides agree with TRBD1. The CDR3 extends over 17 amino acids. Germline CDR1 reads MNHEY; CDR2 reads SVGAGI. V trimming: 7 bases; J trimming: 9 bases; junction bases outside the gene matches: 17. CDR3 region: CASNWLGQGVECRPQHF. Here the CDR3 DNA reads TGTGCCAGCAACTGGTTGGGACAGGGGGTAGAGTGTCGGCCCCAGCATTTT.

With respect to this clonotype: This may arise from a read error, as a much more abundant clone is one base away. The J gene is TRBJ2-7, the V gene TRBV12-3 or TRBV12-4; D uncertain. The CDR3 runs to 14 residues. Between the trimmed V and J ends, which lost 6 bases and 1 base, there was a span of 13 bases. CDR3 bases: TGTGCCAGCAGCCCTAGGACCCGATCCTACGAGCAGTACGTC. Residues: CASSPRTRSYEQYV.

Many counts were recorded for this clonotype. This may be a read error: a much more frequent sequence differs by one nucleotide. The V call is TRBV11-2, the J call TRBJ2-1; 8 bases match TRBD1. Looked up from germline, CDR1 is SGHAT and CDR2 is FQNNGV. The CDR3 totals 14 residues. CDR3 in amino acids: CASNQDRVNNEQLF. CDR3 DNA: TGTGCCAGCAACCAGGACAGGGTAAACAATGAGCAGCTCTTC.

Ten or more counts support this clonotype. The rearrangement uses TRBV6-1 and TRBJ2-1; D unresolved. CDR1 MNHNS and CDR2 SASEGT come from the germline V gene. V dropped 1 base and J dropped 8 bases, with 3 bases sitting between them. The CDR3 consists of 11 residues. The CDR3 loop is CASSEVYEQFF. As DNA, the CDR3 is TGTGCCAGCAGTGAAGTGTATGAGCAGTTCTTC.

Note on this clonotype: The junction shows a germline mismatch at one end, possibly a read error. The chain is built from TRBV11-2 and TRBJ1-6, with D unresolved. This CDR3 comprises 12 residues. Germline V gives CDR1 SGHAT, CDR2 FQNNGV. CDR3 in amino acids: CASSPPNSPLYF. In DNA form, the CDR3 reads TGTGCCAGCAGCCCTCCTAATTCACCCCTTTACTTT.

A word on this clonotype: This clone may be a read error of a much larger clone one base away. This chain uses TRBV4-1 with TRBJ1-5, with D perhaps TRBD1 (5 bases). The CDR3 consists of 14 residues. Looked up from germline, CDR1 is MGHRA and CDR2 is YSYEKL. The DNA for the CDR3 is TGCACCAGCAGCCAAGATCATGACAGTCAGCCCCAGCATTTT. This codes for CTSSQDHDSQPQHF.

The chain couples TRBV4-1 to TRBJ2-7; D unclear. This CDR3 is 14 amino acids long. Germline-derived CDR1 and CDR2 are MGHRA and YSYEKL. With 3 bases removed from V and 4 bases from J, the gap between germline ends came to 13 bases. As DNA, the CDR3 is TGCGCCAGCAGCCACGAGTCTGCGGAGTACGAGCAGTACTTC. Protein sequence: CASSHESAEYEQYF.

This clonotype turned up a few times. V is TRBV4-3 and J is TRBJ2-2; perhaps TRBD2 as D (7 bases). The V and J ends lost 4 bases and 6 bases respectively, with 24 bases between them. The CDR3 loop spans 18 amino acids. The germline V gene encodes CDR1 LGHNA and CDR2 YSLEER. CDR3 DNA: TGCGCCAGCAGCCGAGGCGGACAGACGGGAGGATCCCCCGGGGAGCTGTTTTTT. It codes for CASSRGGQTGGSPGELFF.

In this sample, this clonotype turned up many times. This chain connects TRBV11-2 to TRBJ2-7; 8 nucleotides align to TRBD1. The CDR3 is 14 residues long. The germline gives CDR1 SGHAT, CDR2 FQNNGV. With 5 bases clipped from V and 4 bases from J, the junction kept 7 bases outside the gene matches. The CDR3 reads CASSQGAGSYEQYF. CDR3 in DNA: TGTGCCAGCAGCCAGGGGGCGGGTTCATACGAGCAGTACTTC.

About this clonotype: The conserved phenylalanine or tryptophan is not found at the CDR3 terminus, so this likely reflects a read error. The chain carries TRBV4-3 and TRBJ2-3; D is possibly TRBD1 or TRBD2 (5 bases each). The CDR3 is 15 residues long. The V end lost 1 base, the J end lost 0 bases, and 8 bases lay between the germline ends. Germline V gene data show CDR1 as LGHNA and CDR2 as YSLEER. This CDR3 is CASSQGGGSTDTQYI. In DNA form, the CDR3 reads TGCGCCAGCAGCCAAGGGGGCGGGAGCACAGATACGCAGTATATT.

With respect to this clonotype: Germline is not matched at one junction end, which may reflect a read error. The chain combines TRBV4-3 with TRBJ1-4; possible D gene TRBD1, 5 bases. Germline V gives CDR1 LGHNA, CDR2 YSLEER. CDR3 length: 16 residues. The CDR3 DNA follows: TGCGCCAGCAGCCAAGATCTTGGGACGGCGAATGAAAGACTGTTTTTT. Its protein product is CASSQDLGTANERLFF.

This clonotype showed up just once. Possible read error: a much larger clone is one base away. The chain combines TRBV11-2 with TRBJ2-1; weak D call: TRBD2 (6 bases). This CDR3 spans 12 amino acids. Germline lookup yields CDR1 SGHAT and CDR2 FQNNGV. CDR3 loop: CVSGLRGNEQFF. CDR3 bases: TGTGTCAGCGGCTTACGGGGGAATGAGCAGTTCTTC. The complete variable domain, with remaining parts taken from reference TRBV11-2 and TRBJ2-1, reads EAGVAQSPRYKIIEKRQSVAFWCNPISGHATLYWYQQILGQGPKLLIQFQNNGVVDDSQLPKDRFSAERLKGVDSTLKIQPAKLEDSAVYLCVSGLRGNEQFFGPGTRLTVL.

V gene TRBV6-1 combines with J gene TRBJ2-7; D is possibly TRBD1 or TRBD2 (5 bases each). V lost 2 bases and J 7 bases, leaving 18 bases between the germline ends. Germline loops: CDR1 MNHNS, CDR2 SASEGT. This CDR3 is built from 15 residues. CDR3 region: CASSENQGPQWEQYV. The CDR3 nucleotides read TGTGCCAGCAGTGAAAACCAGGGACCGCAATGGGAGCAGTACGTC.

Concerning this clonotype: A much larger clone lies a single base off, so this may be a read error. This rearrangement joins TRBV4-2 to TRBJ2-1, with 7 bases aligning to TRBD1. Germline CDR1 and CDR2: LGHNA and YNFKEQ. This CDR3 comprises 16 residues. Written as DNA, the CDR3 is TGTGCCAGCTGCCAAGATCGACAGGGCTCCTACAATGAGCAGTTCTTC. It yields the protein CASCQDRQGSYNEQFF.

About this clonotype: This may come from a read error, since a much larger clone is one base off. The chain has TRBV6-2 or TRBV6-3 and TRBJ2-5, with a possible D match to TRBD1 (5 bases). The germline V gene has CDR1 MNHEY and CDR2 SVGEGT. With 7 bases removed from V and 4 bases from J, the gap between germline ends came to 13 bases. This CDR3 has 13 amino acids. The CDR3 DNA reads TGTGCCAGCAACAGGATGAGGCTAGAGACCCAGTACTTC. Its translation: CASNRMRLETQYF.

The genes are TRBV7-8 and TRBJ2-1, with no clear D. Deletions cut 8 bases from V and 10 bases from J, with 21 bases between. From germline, CDR1 is SGHVS and CDR2 FQNEAQ. This CDR3 comprises 14 residues. The CDR3 protein is CASREAVAVQEQFF. DNA for the CDR3: TGTGCCAGCCGTGAGGCGGTGGCGGTTCAAGAGCAGTTCTTC.

This sequence joins TRBV5-4 and TRBJ2-2; 9 bases align to TRBD2. The junction had 11 bases not matched to a gene; V was cut back by 2 bases and J by 0 bases. Germline CDR1 and CDR2: SGHNT and YYREEE (reference sequence). The CDR3 has 19 amino acids. The CDR3 DNA reads as TGTGCCAGCAGCTTTAAGACTACGGCGGGAGGGCCGAACACCGGGGAGCTGTTTTTT. This gives the protein CASSFKTTAGGPNTGELFF.

This sequence joins TRBV7-9 and TRBJ2-1, with 9 bases lining up with TRBD2. The CDR3 consists of 17 residues. V lost 5 bases and J lost 8; bases outside the gene matches: 16. Germline V gene sequence: CDR1 SEHNR, CDR2 FQNEAQ (reference sequence). The CDR3 loop reads CASSPRGSGSEVDEQFF. The CDR3 DNA reads TGTGCCAGCAGCCCCCGTGGTAGCGGGAGCGAGGTCGATGAGCAGTTCTTC.

V gene TRBV28 combines with J gene TRBJ2-5, with 9 bases fitting TRBD1. Germline trimming cut 5 bases from V and 5 bases from J; bases unmatched to any gene: 15. This CDR3 spans 17 amino acids. CDR1 is MDHEN, CDR2 SYDVKM, per germline. This CDR3 is CASSPRYRGHMNETQYF. CDR3 bases: TGTGCCAGCAGTCCCCGGTACAGGGGGCACATGAATGAGACCCAGTACTTC.

The rearrangement links TRBV7-8 to TRBJ2-2; D call uncertain. Germline V gene lookup returns CDR1 SGHVS and CDR2 FQNEAQ. The CDR3 runs 15 residues. Trimming shortened V by 0 bases and J by 2 bases, and 7 bases separated the two germline ends. The DNA of the CDR3 is TGTGCCAGCAGCTTAGCAGGTCTTAACACCGGGGAGCTGTTTTTT. Translating gives CASSLAGLNTGELFF.

This clonotype has a handful of counts. This chain uses TRBV28 with TRBJ2-7; possibly TRBD1 for D (6 bases). Trimming removed 7 bases at V and 0 bases at J, with 16 bases between. The CDR3 has 15 residues. Germline loops: CDR1 MDHEN, CDR2 SYDVKM. This chain's CDR3 is CASISDSLSSYEQYF. CDR3 DNA sequence: TGTGCCAGCATCTCGGACAGTCTATCCTCCTACGAGCAGTACTTC.